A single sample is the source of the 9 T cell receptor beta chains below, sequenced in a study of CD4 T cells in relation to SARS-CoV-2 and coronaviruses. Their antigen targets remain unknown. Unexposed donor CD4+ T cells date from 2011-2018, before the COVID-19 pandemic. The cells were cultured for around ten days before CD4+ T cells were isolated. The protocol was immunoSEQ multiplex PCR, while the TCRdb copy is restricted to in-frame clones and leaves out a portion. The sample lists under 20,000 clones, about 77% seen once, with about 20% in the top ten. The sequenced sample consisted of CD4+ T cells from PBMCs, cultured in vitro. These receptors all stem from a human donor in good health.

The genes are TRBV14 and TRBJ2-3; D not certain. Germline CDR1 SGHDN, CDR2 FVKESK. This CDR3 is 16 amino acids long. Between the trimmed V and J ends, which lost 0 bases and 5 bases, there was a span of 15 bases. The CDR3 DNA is TGTGCCAGCAGCCAAGATTTCAGCCTAGTTGGAGATACGCAGTATTTT. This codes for CASSQDFSLVGDTQYF.

The CDR3 nucleotides read TGCGCCAGCAGCCAAGATAGGACTAGCGGCATGCAAGAGACCCAGTACTTC. Translating it yields CASSQDRTSGMQETQYF. This sequence joins TRBV4-1 and TRBJ2-5, with 10 positions matching TRBD2. V shed 0 bases, J shed 2 bases, and the junction held 6 bases outside the gene matches. This CDR3 contains 17 residues. The V gene's germline CDR1 is MGHRA and CDR2 YSYEKL.

Here the CDR3 reads CASSESRGLGTEAFF. In DNA form, the CDR3 reads TGTGCCAGCAGTGAGTCCCGGGGTTTAGGCACTGAAGCTTTCTTT. This chain uses TRBV6-1 with TRBJ1-1, with D unresolved. Trimming took off 3 bases at V and 4 bases at J, with 15 bases between the two ends. This CDR3 is 15 amino acids long. Germline CDR1 MNHNS, CDR2 SASEGT.

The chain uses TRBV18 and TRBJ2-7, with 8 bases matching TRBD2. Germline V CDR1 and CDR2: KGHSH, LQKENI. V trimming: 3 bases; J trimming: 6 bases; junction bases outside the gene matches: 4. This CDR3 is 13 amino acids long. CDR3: CASSPGTRVEQYF. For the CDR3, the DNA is TGTGCCAGCTCACCGGGGACTAGGGTCGAGCAGTACTTC.

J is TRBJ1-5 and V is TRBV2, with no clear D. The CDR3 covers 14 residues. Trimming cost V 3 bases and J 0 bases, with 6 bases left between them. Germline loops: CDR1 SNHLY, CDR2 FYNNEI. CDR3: CASSEDGSNQPQHF. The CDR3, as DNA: TGTGCCAGCAGTGAGGATGGTAGCAATCAGCCCCAGCATTTT.

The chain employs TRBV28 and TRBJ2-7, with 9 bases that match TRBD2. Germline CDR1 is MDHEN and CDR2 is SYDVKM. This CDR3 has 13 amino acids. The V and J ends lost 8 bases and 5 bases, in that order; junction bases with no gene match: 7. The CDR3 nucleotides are TGTGCCAGCGGGCTCGCGGGGGGGCACGAGCAGTACTTC. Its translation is CASGLAGGHEQYF. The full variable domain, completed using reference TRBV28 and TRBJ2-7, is DVKVTQSSRYLVKRTGEKVFLECVQDMDHENMFWYRQDPGLGLRLIYFSYDVKMKEKGDIPEGYSVSREKKERFSLILESASTNQTSMYLCASGLAGGHEQYFGPGTRLTVT.

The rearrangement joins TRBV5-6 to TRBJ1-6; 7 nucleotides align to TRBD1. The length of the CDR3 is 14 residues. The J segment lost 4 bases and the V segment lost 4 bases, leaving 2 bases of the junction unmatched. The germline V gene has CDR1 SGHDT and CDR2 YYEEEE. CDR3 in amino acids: CASSPGQYNSPLHF. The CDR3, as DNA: TGTGCCAGCAGCCCGGGACAGTATAATTCACCCCTCCACTTT.

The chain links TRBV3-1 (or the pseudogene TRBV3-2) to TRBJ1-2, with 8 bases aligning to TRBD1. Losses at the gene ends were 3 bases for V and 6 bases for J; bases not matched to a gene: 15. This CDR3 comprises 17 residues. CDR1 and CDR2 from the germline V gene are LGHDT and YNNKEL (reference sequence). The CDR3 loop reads CASSHGPDRGGGDGYTF. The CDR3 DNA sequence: TGTGCCAGCAGCCATGGCCCTGACAGGGGAGGTGGGGATGGCTACACCTTC.

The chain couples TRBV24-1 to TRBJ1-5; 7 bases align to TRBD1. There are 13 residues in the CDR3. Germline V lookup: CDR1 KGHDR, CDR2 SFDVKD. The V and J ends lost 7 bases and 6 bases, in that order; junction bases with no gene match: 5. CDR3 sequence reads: CATSDRVGQPQHF. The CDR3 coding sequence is TGTGCCACCAGCGACAGGGTAGGTCAGCCCCAGCATTTT.